A single sample gave rise to the 9 T cell receptor beta chains below, sequenced in a study of breast tumors, draining lymph nodes, adjacent tissues. The lymph nodes were axillary draining lymph nodes from breast cancer patients. Via MiXCR, TCRdb re-called the multiplex PCR reads, giving one row per CDR3 protein. This sample carries approximately 130,000 distinct CDR3 sequences, 21% of them seen once, and the ten largest clones take about 2.2%. Sequencing was performed on axillary lymph node tissue. These receptors originate from a female donor with breast cancer. Some clones in this sample may be carry-over from other donors' samples.

A few counts support this clonotype. CDR3 bases: TGTGCCAGCAGTTCATTTAGCGATACGCAGTATTTT. Its translation is CASSSFSDTQYF. The chain couples TRBV28 to TRBJ2-3; D gene ambiguous. V lost 4 bases and J lost 6, with 8 bases in between. The CDR3 is 12 amino acids. CDR1 is MDHEN, CDR2 SYDVKM, per germline. Full variable domain (rest looked up from reference TRBV28 and TRBJ2-3): DVKVTQSSRYLVKRTGEKVFLECVQDMDHENMFWYRQDPGLGLRLIYFSYDVKMKEKGDIPEGYSVSREKKERFSLILESASTNQTSMYLCASSSFSDTQYFGPGTRLTVL.

With regard to this clonotype: Since the CDR3 does not end with the conserved phenylalanine or tryptophan, this likely comes from a read error. This sequence joins TRBV7-3 and TRBJ2-3, with unresolved D. Trimming removed 6 bases from V and 0 bases from J, with 10 bases in between. The CDR3 has 14 amino acids. Germline lookup yields CDR1 SGHTA and CDR2 FQGTGA. CDR3 in DNA: TGTGCCAGCAGTCCTAACGGGAGCACAGATACGCAGTATCTT. It encodes CASSPNGSTDTQYL.

This clonotype occurred a few times. A much bigger clone sits one base away, suggesting this may be a read error. The rearrangement links TRBV18 to TRBJ2-7; no clear D gene. The CDR3 runs 14 residues. Germline CDR1 and CDR2: KGHSH and LQKENI. With 4 bases removed from V and 5 bases from J, the gap between germline ends came to 15 bases. CDR3 in DNA: TGTGCCAGCTCACTGACTCAACCAGAAAACGAGCAGTACTTC. This codes for CASSLTQPENEQYF.

About this clonotype: A read error is possible here, since a much larger clone lies one base away. The chain employs TRBV19 and TRBJ1-2; D gene uncertain. The germline V gene encodes CDR1 LNHDA and CDR2 SQIVND (reference sequence). The CDR3 totals 16 residues. The CDR3 bases are TGTGCCAGCAGCCAAGTTGTTAGTCCAGACAACTATGGCCACACCTTC. It codes for CASSQVVSPDNYGHTF.

This clonotype was picked up many times. The V and J genes are TRBV20-1 and TRBJ2-7; 10 bases align to TRBD2. Losses at the gene ends were 0 bases for V and 5 bases for J; bases not matched to a gene: 10. Germline-derived CDR1 and CDR2 are DFQATT and SNEGSKA (reference sequence). The CDR3 has 16 amino acids. In nucleotides, the CDR3 is TGCAGTGCTAGAGATCTGCTAGCGGGAGATGCCCACGAGCAGTACTTC. Its translation is CSARDLLAGDAHEQYF.

Notes on this clonotype: Since a much larger clone is just one base distant, this may be a read error. In this CDR3 the conserved last residue, phenylalanine or tryptophan, is missing, so a read error is likely. V and J are TRBV27 and TRBJ2-1, with D perhaps TRBD2 (6 bases). CDR1 is MNHEY and CDR2 is SMNVEV in the germline V gene (reference sequence). The CDR3 loop spans 14 amino acids. V was trimmed by 6 bases and J by 2 bases, leaving 11 bases between them. The CDR3, as DNA: TGTGCCAGCAGGGTGGCGGGGCCCTACAATGAGCAGTTCTCC. Protein product: CASRVAGPYNEQFS.

This clonotype has ten or more counts. The chain combines TRBV6-5 with TRBJ2-1; D unresolved. CDR3 size: 14 residues. Germline lookup yields CDR1 MNHEY and CDR2 SVGAGI. The germline V and J ends were trimmed by 6 bases and 2 bases, with 11 bases remaining between them. The chain's CDR3 is CASSPAQAYNEQFF. In DNA form, the CDR3 reads TGTGCCAGCAGCCCGGCCCAAGCCTACAATGAGCAGTTCTTC.

The sample holds many counts of this clonotype. The chain is built from TRBV2 and TRBJ2-7; the D gene could be TRBD1 or TRBD2 (5 bases each). CDR3 length: 14 amino acids. In germline, CDR1 is SNHLY, CDR2 FYNNEI. V was pared by 1 base and J by 4 bases, with 11 bases between. In DNA, the CDR3 is TGTGCCAGCAGTGAAGAGGGGACCGGGTACGAGCAGTACTTC. This codes for CASSEEGTGYEQYF.

This clonotype was counted at least ten times. The junction departs from germline at one end; a sequencing error may be responsible. J is TRBJ2-1 and V is TRBV20-1; D may be TRBD2 (6 bases). In germline, CDR1 is DFQATT, CDR2 SNEGSKA (reference sequence). The CDR3 length is 14 residues. The CDR3 protein is CSARGAGTYNEQFF. DNA of the CDR3: TGCAGTGCGAGAGGGGCGGGAACCTACAATGAGCAGTTCTTC.